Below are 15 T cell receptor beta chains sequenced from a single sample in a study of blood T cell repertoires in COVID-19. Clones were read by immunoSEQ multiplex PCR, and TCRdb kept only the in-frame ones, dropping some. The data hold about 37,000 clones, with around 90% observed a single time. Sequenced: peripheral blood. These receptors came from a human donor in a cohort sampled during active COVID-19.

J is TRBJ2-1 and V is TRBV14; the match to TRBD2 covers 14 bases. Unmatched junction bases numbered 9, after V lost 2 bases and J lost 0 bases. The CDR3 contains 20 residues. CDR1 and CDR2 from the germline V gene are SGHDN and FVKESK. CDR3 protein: CASSQRGTSGRPSSYNEQFF. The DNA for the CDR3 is TGTGCCAGCAGCCAAAGGGGGACTAGCGGGAGACCGAGCTCCTACAATGAGCAGTTCTTC.

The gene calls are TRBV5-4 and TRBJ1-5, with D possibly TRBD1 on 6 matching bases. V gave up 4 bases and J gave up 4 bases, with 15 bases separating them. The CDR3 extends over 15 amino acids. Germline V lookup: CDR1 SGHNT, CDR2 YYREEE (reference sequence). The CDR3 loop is CASSRGGGGNQPQHF. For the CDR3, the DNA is TGTGCCAGCAGCCGAGGGGGTGGCGGGAATCAGCCCCAGCATTTT. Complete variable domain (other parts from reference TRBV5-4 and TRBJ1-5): ETGVTQSPTHLIKTRGQQVTLRCSSQSGHNTVSWYQQALGQGPQFIFQYYREEENGRGNFPPRFSGLQFPNYSSELNVNALELDDSALYLCASSRGGGGNQPQHFGDGTRLSIL.

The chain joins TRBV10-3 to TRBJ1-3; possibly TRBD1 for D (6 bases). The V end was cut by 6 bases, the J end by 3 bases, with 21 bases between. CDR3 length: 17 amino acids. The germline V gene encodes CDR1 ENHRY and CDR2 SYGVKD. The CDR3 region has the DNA TGTGCCATCAGGGAACTCCCCCCGGGGGGCTATGGAAACACCATATATTTT. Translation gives CAIRELPPGGYGNTIYF.

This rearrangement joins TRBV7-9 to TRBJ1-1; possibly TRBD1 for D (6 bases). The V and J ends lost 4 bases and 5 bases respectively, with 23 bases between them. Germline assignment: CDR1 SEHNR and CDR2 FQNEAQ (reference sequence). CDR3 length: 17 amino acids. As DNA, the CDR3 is TGTGCCAGCAGCTCCCCTGAGGGGGACCGAGCGAGGACTGAAGCTTTCTTT. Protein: CASSSPEGDRARTEAFF. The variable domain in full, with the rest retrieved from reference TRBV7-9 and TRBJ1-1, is DTGVSQNPRHKITKRGQNVTFRCDPISEHNRLYWYRQTLGQGPEFLTYFQNEAQLEKSRLLSDRFSAERPKGSFSTLEIQRTEQGDSAMYLCASSSPEGDRARTEAFFGQGTRLTVV.

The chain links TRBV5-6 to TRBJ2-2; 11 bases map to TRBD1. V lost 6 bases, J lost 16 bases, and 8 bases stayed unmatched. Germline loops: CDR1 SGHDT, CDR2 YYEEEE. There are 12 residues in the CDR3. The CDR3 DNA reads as TGTGCCAGCAAGCGGGACAGGGGGGTTTGGTTTTTT. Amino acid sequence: CASKRDRGVWFF.

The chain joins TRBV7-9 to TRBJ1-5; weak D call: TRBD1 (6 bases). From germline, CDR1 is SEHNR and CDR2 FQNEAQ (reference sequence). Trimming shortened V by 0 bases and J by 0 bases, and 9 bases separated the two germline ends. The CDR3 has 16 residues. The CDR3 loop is CASSLAGADSNQPQHF. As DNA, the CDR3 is TGTGCCAGCAGCTTAGCGGGGGCGGATAGCAATCAGCCCCAGCATTTT.

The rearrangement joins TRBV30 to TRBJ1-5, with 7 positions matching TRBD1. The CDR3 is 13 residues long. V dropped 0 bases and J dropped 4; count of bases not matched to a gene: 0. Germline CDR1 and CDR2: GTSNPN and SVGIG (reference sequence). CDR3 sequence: CAWSVQGNQPQHF. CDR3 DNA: TGTGCCTGGAGTGTACAGGGGAATCAGCCCCAGCATTTT.

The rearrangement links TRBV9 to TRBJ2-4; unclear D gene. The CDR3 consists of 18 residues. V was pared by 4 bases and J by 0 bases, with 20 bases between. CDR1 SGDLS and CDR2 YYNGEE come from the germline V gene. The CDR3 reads CASSPDGVRKLAKNIQYF. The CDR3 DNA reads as TGTGCCAGCAGCCCAGACGGAGTACGCAAACTAGCCAAAAACATTCAGTACTTC.

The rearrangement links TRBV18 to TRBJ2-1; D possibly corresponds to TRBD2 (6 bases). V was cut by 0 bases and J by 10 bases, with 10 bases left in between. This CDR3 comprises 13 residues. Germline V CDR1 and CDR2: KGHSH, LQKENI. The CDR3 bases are TGTGCCAGCTCACCACCGGAACGGGGGGAGCAGTTCTTC. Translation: CASSPPERGEQFF.

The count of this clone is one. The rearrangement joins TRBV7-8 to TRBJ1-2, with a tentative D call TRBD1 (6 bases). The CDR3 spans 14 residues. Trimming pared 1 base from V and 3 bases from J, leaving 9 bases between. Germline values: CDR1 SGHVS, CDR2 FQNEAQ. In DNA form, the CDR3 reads TGTGCCAGCAGCTTAGTCCAGGGGCACTATGGCTACACCTTC. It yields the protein CASSLVQGHYGYTF.

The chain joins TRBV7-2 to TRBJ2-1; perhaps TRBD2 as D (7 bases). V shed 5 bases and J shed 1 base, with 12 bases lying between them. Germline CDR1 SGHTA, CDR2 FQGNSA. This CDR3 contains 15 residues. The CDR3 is CASSVGGGSYNEQFF. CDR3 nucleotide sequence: TGTGCCAGCAGCGTAGGGGGGGGGTCCTACAATGAGCAGTTCTTC. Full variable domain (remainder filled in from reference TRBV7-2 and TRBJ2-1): GAGVSQSPSNKVTEKGKDVELRCDPISGHTALYWYRQSLGQGLEFLIYFQGNSAPDKSGLPSDRFSAERTGGSVSTLTIQRTQQEDSAVYLCASSVGGGSYNEQFFGPGTRLTVL.

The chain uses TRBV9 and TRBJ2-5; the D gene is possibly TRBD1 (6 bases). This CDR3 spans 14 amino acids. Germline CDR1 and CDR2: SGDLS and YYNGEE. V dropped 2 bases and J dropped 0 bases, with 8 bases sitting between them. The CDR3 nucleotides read TGTGCCAGCAGCGTGGGGGCGTACCAAGAGACCCAGTACTTC. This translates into CASSVGAYQETQYF. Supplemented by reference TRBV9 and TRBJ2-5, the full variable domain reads DSGVTQTPKHLITATGQRVTLRCSPRSGDLSVYWYQQSLDQGLQFLIQYYNGEERAKGNILERFSAQQFPDLHSELNLSSLELGDSALYFCASSVGAYQETQYFGPGTRLLVL.

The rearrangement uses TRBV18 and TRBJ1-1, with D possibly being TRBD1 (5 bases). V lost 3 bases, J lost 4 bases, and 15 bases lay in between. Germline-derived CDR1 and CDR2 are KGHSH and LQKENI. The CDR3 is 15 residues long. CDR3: CASSPYGHSTTEAFF. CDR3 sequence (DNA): TGTGCCAGCTCACCGTACGGACACTCCACCACTGAAGCTTTCTTT.

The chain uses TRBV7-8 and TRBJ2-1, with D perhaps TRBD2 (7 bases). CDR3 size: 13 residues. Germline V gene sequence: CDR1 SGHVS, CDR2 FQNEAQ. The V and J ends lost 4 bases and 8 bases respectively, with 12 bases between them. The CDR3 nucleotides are TGTGCCAGCAGCTACCCGGGGGGCCATGAGCAGTTCTTC. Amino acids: CASSYPGGHEQFF.

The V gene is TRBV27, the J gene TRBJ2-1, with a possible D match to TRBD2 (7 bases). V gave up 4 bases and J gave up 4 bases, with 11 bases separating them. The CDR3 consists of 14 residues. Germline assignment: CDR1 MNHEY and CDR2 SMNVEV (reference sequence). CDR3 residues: CASSSGGRYNEQFF. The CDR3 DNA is TGTGCCAGCAGTTCGGGGGGCCGTTACAATGAGCAGTTCTTC.